The rows below give T cell receptor beta chains drawn from one sample of a study of blood T cell repertoires in COVID-19. The table came from immunoSEQ multiplex PCR; TCRdb's copy has only in-frame clones and leaves some out. The table shows some 170,000 clones, with 75% to 85% occurring only once. Sequencing was performed on peripheral blood. These receptors were obtained from a woman in her 40s with COVID-19, enrolled during active disease. Both conserved end residues are part of each CDR3. The D gene is left open where the match is weak. Expanded clones get a size class; other rows say once, few or many, or leave the size out.

TGCGCCAGCAGCCAAGTTGGCGGGGAAGAGACCCAGTACTTC | CASSQVGGEETQYF | . | TRBV4-1 | . | TRBJ2-5
TGTGCCAGCAGCTTCTCACGCGGGGCGGGCCGGAGTATTCAAGAGACCCAGTACTTC | CASSFSRGAGRSIQETQYF | . | TRBV7-9 | few | TRBJ2-5
TGTGCCAGCAGTCAGGGGCCTCCCTGGAATGAGCAGTTCTTC | CASSQGPPWNEQFF | . | TRBV6-5 | . | TRBJ2-1
TGTGCCAGCAGTTTAGGGACTAGCTCCTACAATGAGCAGTTCTTC | CASSLGTSSYNEQFF | TRBD2 | TRBV27 | . | TRBJ2-1
TGTGCCAGCAGAGTACAGGGTCCAGAGACCCAGTACTTC | CASRVQGPETQYF | . | TRBV12-3/TRBV12-4 | . | TRBJ2-5
TGTGCCAGCAGCTTTGGCCTAGCGGGAATCAATGAGCAGTTCTTC | CASSFGLAGINEQFF | TRBD2 | TRBV11-2 | few | TRBJ2-1
TGTGCCAGCTCACCAGCGAATCTAGCGGGTAGCTCCTACAATGAGCAGTTCTTC | CASSPANLAGSSYNEQFF | TRBD2 | TRBV18 | . | TRBJ2-1
TGTGCTAGTGGTTTCTCCGGACAGCCCTTCTATGGCTACACCTTC | CASGFSGQPFYGYTF | . | TRBV12-5 | . | TRBJ1-2
TGTGCCAGCAGTTTTATTGGCCTCCCCCAGCATTTT | CASSFIGLPQHF | . | TRBV27 | . | TRBJ1-5
TGTGCCACCAGCCTACAGGGGGCTCACCAGCCCCAGCATTTT | CATSLQGAHQPQHF | TRBD1 | TRBV15 | many | TRBJ1-5
TGTGCCAGCAGTCTCACAGCCAAGAATGAAAAACTGTTTTTT | CASSLTAKNEKLFF | . | TRBV27 | . | TRBJ1-4
TGTGCCAGCAGCCAACTGGGGGCAGGGACCGGGGAGCTGTTTTTT | CASSQLGAGTGELFF | . | TRBV14 | . | TRBJ2-2
TGTGCCAGCAGCTCACTTTTAACCGGGGAGCTGTTTTTT | CASSSLLTGELFF | . | TRBV7-2 | . | TRBJ2-2
TGTGCCAGCAGCCAAGAGGGGGGGACAGGGGGTCAGCCCCAGCATTTT | CASSQEGGTGGQPQHF | TRBD1 | TRBV4-2 | . | TRBJ1-5
TGTGCCAGCAGTTATACAGCTGGCACCGGGGAGCTGTTTTTT | CASSYTAGTGELFF | . | TRBV6-5 | few | TRBJ2-2
TGTGCCAGTAGTCCCAGGACAGGGTCCTATGGCTACACCTTC | CASSPRTGSYGYTF | TRBD1 | TRBV19 | . | TRBJ1-2
TGCGCCAGCAGCCCAGGACTAGCCTCCTACAATGAGCAGTTCTTC | CASSPGLASYNEQFF | TRBD2 | TRBV4-1 | few | TRBJ2-1
TGTGCCATCAGTAAGACAGGGGGCTTCGAAAAACTGTTTTTT | CAISKTGGFEKLFF | TRBD1 | TRBV10-3 | . | TRBJ1-4
TGCGCCAGCAGCCACTTGATTGGACTAGCGACCTACGAGCAGTACTTC | CASSHLIGLATYEQYF | TRBD2 | TRBV4-1 | . | TRBJ2-7
TGTGCCAGCAGTTTAGGAGGAACCGGGGAGCTGTTTTTT | CASSLGGTGELFF | . | TRBV27 | . | TRBJ2-2
TGTGCCAGCAGCCCAGGGGGCAGGAGCACAGATACGCAGTATTTT | CASSPGGRSTDTQYF | TRBD1 | TRBV7-9 | few | TRBJ2-3
TGTGCCAGCAGCTTACAGGGGGCGTACACTGAAGCTTTCTTT | CASSLQGAYTEAFF | TRBD1 | TRBV7-9 | . | TRBJ1-1
TGTGCCAGCAGCTCCCTGTCCGGACAGCACTATGGCTACACCTTC | CASSSLSGQHYGYTF | . | TRBV7-9 | . | TRBJ1-2
TGTGCCAGCAGTCACGAGGCAGAGACCCAGTACTTC | CASSHEAETQYF | . | TRBV9 | . | TRBJ2-5
TGTGCCAGTAGTGCGGCGGGAGCTCTATACGAGCAGTACTTC | CASSAAGALYEQYF | TRBD2 | TRBV19 | . | TRBJ2-7
TGTGCCACCAGCAGAGGAGGGGGGGAAACCGGGGAGCTGTTTTTT | CATSRGGGETGELFF | . | TRBV15 | . | TRBJ2-2
TGTGCCAGCAGCCCGCCGGGACAGGTTGAAAAACTGTTTTTT | CASSPPGQVEKLFF | TRBD1 | TRBV28 | . | TRBJ1-4
TGTGCCAGCAGCCAACTAGGGAGTCTTGGAGAGACCCAGTACTTC | CASSQLGSLGETQYF | . | TRBV14 | . | TRBJ2-5
TGTGCCAGCAGCTTGGCGCCCTCGGGGACCCAGTACTTC | CASSLAPSGTQYF | . | TRBV11-3 | . | TRBJ2-5
TGTGCCAGCAGGACAGGAAAGATGAACACTGAAGCTTTCTTT | CASRTGKMNTEAFF | . | TRBV2 | . | TRBJ1-1
TGCAGCGTTGGGACAGCCTCCGGGGAGCTGTTTTTT | CSVGTASGELFF | . | TRBV29-1 | . | TRBJ2-2
TGTGCCAGCAGCTCCTTTTTTACTAGCGGGGGGGCTATTAGGCAGTTCTTC | CASSSFFTSGGAIRQFF | TRBD2 | TRBV13 | . | TRBJ2-1
TGTGCCAGCAGTGCCGGTTGGCTAGCGTCCTACAATGAGCAGTTCTTC | CASSAGWLASYNEQFF | . | TRBV6-1 | few | TRBJ2-1
TGTGCCAGCAGCTTATGGGGGAGGGGGGAGACCCAGTACTTC | CASSLWGRGETQYF | . | TRBV11-2 | . | TRBJ2-5
TGTGCCAGTAGTCCGCGGACGAACCGGGACAGGGGTGGCTACACCTTC | CASSPRTNRDRGGYTF | TRBD1 | TRBV19 | . | TRBJ1-2
TGTGCCAGCAGCCAAGATTCCCAGTACACAGATACGCAGTATTTT | CASSQDSQYTDTQYF | . | TRBV3-1/TRBV3-2 | once | TRBJ2-3
TGTGCCAGCAGTTCGCAGTTTACCCGGGGGGTAAATGAAAAACTGTTTTTT | CASSSQFTRGVNEKLFF | . | TRBV7-9 | . | TRBJ1-4
TGTGCCATCAGTGAAAGGGGGCTGAACACTGAAGCTTTCTTT | CAISERGLNTEAFF | TRBD1 | TRBV10-3 | few | TRBJ1-1
TGTGCCATAGGGGATGAGCAGTTCTTC | CAIGDEQFF | . | TRBV25-1 | once | TRBJ2-1
TGCGCCAGCAGTGCTGCGGGAGTGACCGGGGAGCTGTTTTTT | CASSAAGVTGELFF | TRBD2 | TRBV10-1 | . | TRBJ2-2
TGCGCCAGCAGGGGGAGTGGTGGGAACACTGAAGCTTTCTTT | CASRGSGGNTEAFF | . | TRBV5-1 | . | TRBJ1-1
TGTGCCAGCAGTTTCTCCGGCAATCAGCCCCAGCATTTT | CASSFSGNQPQHF | . | TRBV27 | . | TRBJ1-5
TGTGCCAGCAGCCCACGGGACAGGGGGGACACCGGGGAGCTGTTTTTT | CASSPRDRGDTGELFF | TRBD1 | TRBV5-4 | . | TRBJ2-2
TGCGCCAGCAGCCTATACTCCGGGACAGGGGACAATGAGCAGTTCTTC | CASSLYSGTGDNEQFF | TRBD1 | TRBV4-1 | once | TRBJ2-1
TGTGCCAGCAGTTTAGGGGGACAGGGTTGGACCTTC | CASSLGGQGWTF | TRBD1 | TRBV12-3/TRBV12-4 | . | TRBJ1-2
TGTGCCAGCAGCTCCGGACAGTCATGGGCTAATGAAAAACTGTTTTTT | CASSSGQSWANEKLFF | . | TRBV7-9 | . | TRBJ1-4
TGCAGTGCTAGTAATCAGGTGGACGAGCAGTACTTC | CSASNQVDEQYF | . | TRBV20-1 | . | TRBJ2-7
TGCAGCGTCGAAGCCCTCGGAGGACGCTATGGCTACACCTTC | CSVEALGGRYGYTF | . | TRBV29-1 | . | TRBJ1-2
TGCGCCAGCAGCCAAGAAACTCAAAGGGAGCAAAAACTGTTTTTT | CASSQETQREQKLFF | . | TRBV4-1 | . | TRBJ1-4
TGTGCCAGTAGTATACGACAGGGGAATCAGCCCCAGCATTTT | CASSIRQGNQPQHF | TRBD1 | TRBV19 | . | TRBJ1-5
TGTGCCAGCAGCCTCCGGGACAGAACCTACGAGCAGTACTTC | CASSLRDRTYEQYF | TRBD1 | TRBV9 | . | TRBJ2-7
TGTGCCAGCAGCCTCCAGCGGCCCCGCGAGACCCAGTACTTC | CASSLQRPRETQYF | . | TRBV3-1/TRBV3-2 | once | TRBJ2-5
TGTGCCAGCAGCCTACTTAATTCACCCCTCCACTTT | CASSLLNSPLHF | . | TRBV28 | once | TRBJ1-6
TGTGCCAGCTCACCATCGACAGGGAACAATCAGCCCCAGCATTTT | CASSPSTGNNQPQHF | TRBD1 | TRBV18 | . | TRBJ1-5
TGTGCCAGCAGTTTCGGGACAGTTCCAAACAATGAGCAGTTCTTC | CASSFGTVPNNEQFF | TRBD1 | TRBV27 | . | TRBJ2-1
TGTGCCAGCAGCCCTATAGGGCATACAGGGCCGAGAACTGAAGCTTTCTTT | CASSPIGHTGPRTEAFF | . | TRBV7-9 | . | TRBJ1-1
TGTGCCATCAGGGGTGGCGGGCGCACAGATACGCAGTATTTT | CAIRGGGRTDTQYF | . | TRBV10-3 | once | TRBJ2-3
TGTGCCGGGACCCAGGGCCCGAACACTGAAGCTTTCTTT | CAGTQGPNTEAFF | . | TRBV30 | . | TRBJ1-1
TGTGCTAGCAGCCCTGGACTAGCGGGGACATACAATGAGCAGTTCTTC | CASSPGLAGTYNEQFF | TRBD2 | TRBV7-7 | . | TRBJ2-1
TGTGCCAGCCTAGCGGGGACCGGGGAGCTGTTTTTT | CASLAGTGELFF | TRBD2 | TRBV3-1/TRBV3-2 | . | TRBJ2-2